A selection of T cell receptor beta chains follows, all from one sample in a study of T cell responses to AZD1222 COVID-19 vaccine. TCRdb's copy holds only in-frame clones and misses some; the assay was immunoSEQ multiplex PCR. The sample has approximately 190,000 clones, more than 80% seen once. The material was peripheral blood, obtained 28 days after the second dose of the MenACWY control vaccine. These receptor sequences come from an adult who received the MenACWY meningococcal vaccine as a control. Each CDR3 is given with its conserved first and last residue. D genes are given only for firm matches. Some rows have no size entry. The others give once, few or many, or a class for an expanded clone.

V gene	clone size	J gene	D gene	CDR3 protein	CDR3 DNA
TRBV18	NA	TRBJ2-1	TRBD1	CASSPLGQGLNEQFF	TGTGCCAGCTCACCACTGGGACAGGGTTTGAATGAGCAGTTCTTC
TRBV27	NA	TRBJ1-2	TRBD1	CASSLSTGVRDYTF	TGTGCCAGCAGTTTATCGACAGGGGTTCGTGACTACACCTTC
TRBV2	NA	TRBJ2-1	TRBD1	CASIGTARSQNEQFF	TGTGCCAGCATCGGGACAGCAAGGTCCCAGAATGAGCAGTTCTTC
TRBV20-1	NA	TRBJ2-3	TRBD2	CSASPSGGWDTQYF	TGCAGTGCTAGTCCTAGCGGGGGGTGGGATACGCAGTATTTT
TRBV28	NA	TRBJ1-1	TRBD1	CASRPRTGAFGAFF	TGTGCCAGCAGACCAAGGACAGGGGCCTTCGGAGCTTTCTTT
TRBV4-2	NA	TRBJ2-1	TRBD2	CASSQVGTTSGRNNEQFF	TGTGCCAGCAGCCAAGTCGGGACTACTAGCGGGAGAAATAATGAGCAGTTCTTC
TRBV19	NA	TRBJ1-2	TRBD1	CASSPPAGTGGGYTF	TGTGCCAGTAGTCCCCCAGCCGGGACAGGGGGCGGCTACACCTTC
TRBV7-6	NA	TRBJ2-7	TRBD1	CASSLAGPGQGAYEQYF	TGTGCCAGCAGCTTAGCGGGGCCGGGACAGGGGGCTTACGAGCAGTACTTC
TRBV19	once	TRBJ2-7	TRBD2	CASSIASGRIEQYF	TGTGCCAGTAGTATCGCTAGCGGGAGAATCGAGCAGTACTTC
TRBV5-5	NA	TRBJ2-1	TRBD1	CASILKGATTYNEQFF	TGTGCCAGCATCCTGAAGGGGGCCACTACATACAATGAGCAGTTCTTC
TRBV24-1	once	TRBJ1-2	TRBD1	CATSDSRDRVSYGYTF	TGTGCCACCAGTGATTCCCGGGACAGGGTTAGCTATGGCTACACCTTC
TRBV6-5	NA	TRBJ1-1	NA	CASSYSQDYTEAFF	TGTGCCAGCAGTTACAGTCAGGACTACACTGAAGCTTTCTTT
TRBV28	once	TRBJ2-2	TRBD1	CASSLWTGGSTGELFF	TGTGCCAGCAGTTTATGGACAGGGGGGAGCACCGGGGAGCTGTTTTTT
TRBV10-3	few	TRBJ2-1	NA	CAISERASTSYNEQFF	TGTGCCATCAGTGAGAGAGCGAGCACCTCCTACAATGAGCAGTTCTTC
TRBV19	NA	TRBJ1-1	NA	CASSAYSGRAVGTEAFF	TGTGCCAGTAGTGCCTACTCGGGAAGGGCCGTAGGTACTGAAGCTTTCTTT
TRBV9	NA	TRBJ2-5	TRBD1	CASSVGGTGTQETQYF	TGTGCCAGCAGCGTAGGGGGGACAGGGACACAAGAGACCCAGTACTTC
TRBV9	NA	TRBJ2-2	TRBD2	CASSVASGIPGELFF	TGTGCCAGCAGCGTAGCTAGCGGTATCCCCGGGGAGCTGTTTTTT
TRBV9	NA	TRBJ2-3	NA	CASSRGGGTDTQYF	TGTGCCAGCAGCAGGGGGGGTGGGACAGATACGCAGTATTTT
TRBV7-2	NA	TRBJ1-1	NA	CASSLGWGAHPTEAFF	TGTGCCAGCAGCCTAGGGTGGGGGGCCCACCCTACTGAAGCTTTCTTT
TRBV27	NA	TRBJ1-2	NA	CASSSGENYGYTF	TGTGCCAGCAGCTCCGGGGAAAACTATGGCTACACCTTC
TRBV28	NA	TRBJ1-1	NA	CASHHGGDTSNTEAFF	TGTGCCAGTCATCACGGGGGGGACACCTCGAACACTGAAGCTTTCTTT
TRBV27	NA	TRBJ2-7	TRBD1	CATKTGSSYEQYF	TGTGCCACTAAGACAGGGAGCTCCTACGAGCAGTACTTC
TRBV6-1	NA	TRBJ2-2	TRBD2	CASSARLAGGPGTGELFF	TGTGCCAGCAGTGCTAGACTAGCGGGAGGGCCGGGCACCGGGGAGCTGTTTTTT
TRBV10-3	once	TRBJ2-1	NA	CATISAGSNEQFF	TGTGCCACTATCTCGGCAGGGAGCAATGAGCAGTTCTTC
TRBV25-1	NA	TRBJ1-4	TRBD1	CASSDRGREKLFF	TGTGCCAGCAGCGACAGGGGTAGAGAAAAACTGTTTTTT
TRBV15	NA	TRBJ1-4	TRBD1	CATSRYRGMEDEKLFF	TGTGCCACCAGCAGATACAGGGGGATGGAGGATGAAAAACTGTTTTTT
TRBV7-9	NA	TRBJ2-2	NA	CASSLPNTGELFF	TGTGCCAGCAGCTTACCAAACACCGGGGAGCTGTTTTTT
TRBV4-3	NA	TRBJ2-7	NA	CASSQDPGSYEQYF	TGCGCCAGCAGCCAAGATCCGGGGTCCTACGAGCAGTACTTC
TRBV6-4	NA	TRBJ2-2	NA	CASSVDRNTGELFF	TGTGCCAGCAGCGTTGACAGGAACACCGGGGAGCTGTTTTTT
TRBV12-5	NA	TRBJ2-3	NA	CASGLAISADTQYF	TGTGCTAGTGGTTTGGCCATCTCTGCAGATACGCAGTATTTT
TRBV19	NA	TRBJ1-5	NA	CASSAGTHSNQPQHF	TGTGCCAGTAGTGCCGGGACACATAGCAATCAGCCCCAGCATTTT
TRBV7-8	NA	TRBJ2-2	NA	CASSSRLGPLPGELFF	TGTGCCAGCAGCTCACGTCTGGGACCACTACCCGGGGAGCTGTTTTTT
TRBV5-1	NA	TRBJ2-1	NA	CASSSSGSGIDNEQFF	TGCGCCAGCAGCTCGTCAGGTAGCGGTATTGACAATGAGCAGTTCTTC
TRBV15	once	TRBJ2-7	NA	CATSREIRSRYEQYF	TGTGCCACCAGCAGAGAGATCCGATCCCGGTATGAGCAGTACTTC